Described below is a single TCR beta chain sequence and its context. With a J-beta primer mix and a sample-barcoded 5' primer, a second PCR ran about 6 to 11 cycles. TCRdb itself ran the 5' RACE reads through MiXCR, one entry per CDR3 protein. The table has around 1.5 million distinct CDR3 sequences, approximately 38% seen once. The record originates from a study of blood T cells in healthy people across ages. Trimming took off 0 bases at V and 9 bases at J, with 15 bases between the two ends. Germline V gene lookup returns CDR1 LGHNA and CDR2 YNFKEQ. The CDR3 extends over 16 amino acids. This sequence was found in a woman between 18 and 29 years old in good health. The chain employs TRBV4-2 and TRBJ1-6; D may be TRBD1 (5 bases). Material: blood. This CDR3 reads CASSQEGTAAGSPLHF. The CDR3 nucleotides read TGTGCCAGCAGCCAAGAGGGGACGGCGGCCGGTTCACCCCTCCACTTT.